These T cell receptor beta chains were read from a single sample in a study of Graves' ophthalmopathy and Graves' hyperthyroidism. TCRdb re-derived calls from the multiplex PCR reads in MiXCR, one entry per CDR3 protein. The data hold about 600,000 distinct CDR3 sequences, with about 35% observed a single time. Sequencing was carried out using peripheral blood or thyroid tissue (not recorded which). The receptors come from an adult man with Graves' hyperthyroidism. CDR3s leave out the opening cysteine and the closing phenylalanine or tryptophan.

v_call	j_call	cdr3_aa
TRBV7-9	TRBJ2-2	ASSLLRAGSNTGELF
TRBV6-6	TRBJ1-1	ASSYGPAEAF
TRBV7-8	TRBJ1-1	ASSSRTGTTEAF
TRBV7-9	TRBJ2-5	ASSLPGLTETQY
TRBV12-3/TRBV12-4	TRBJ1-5	ASSYRASNQPQH
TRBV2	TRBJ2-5	ASSEGTLQETQY
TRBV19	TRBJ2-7	ASSIRPGQGYEQY
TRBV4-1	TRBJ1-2	ASSQIPGQGVYGYT
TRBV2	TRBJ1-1	ASSEREGMNTEAF
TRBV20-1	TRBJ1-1	SARTGENTEAF
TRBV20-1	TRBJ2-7	SLQGSSWEQY
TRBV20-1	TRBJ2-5	SARPGVTSQETQY
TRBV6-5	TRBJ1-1	ASSWGRKAF
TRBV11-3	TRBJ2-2	ASSIHPTSGELF
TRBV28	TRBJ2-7	ASSSPAGLNYEQY
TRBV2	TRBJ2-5	ASIGRQYYQETQY
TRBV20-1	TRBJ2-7	SAKEDRGRGTYEQY
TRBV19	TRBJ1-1	ASSQGANTEAF
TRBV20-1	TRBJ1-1	SAMTVNTEAF
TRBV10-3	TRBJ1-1	AIRQGQNTEAF
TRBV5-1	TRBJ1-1	ASSLAGADTEAF
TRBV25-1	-	ASSEARTDQQF
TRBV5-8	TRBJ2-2	ASSATSVGGELF
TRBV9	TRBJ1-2	ASSVGAEYGYT
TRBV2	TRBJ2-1	ASNSQTYNEQF
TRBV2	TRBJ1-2	ASSRTDSYGYT
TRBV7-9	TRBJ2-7	ASSLFAGASEQY
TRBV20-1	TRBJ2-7	SVGDVSSYEQY
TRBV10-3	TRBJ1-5	AISDRGNQPQH